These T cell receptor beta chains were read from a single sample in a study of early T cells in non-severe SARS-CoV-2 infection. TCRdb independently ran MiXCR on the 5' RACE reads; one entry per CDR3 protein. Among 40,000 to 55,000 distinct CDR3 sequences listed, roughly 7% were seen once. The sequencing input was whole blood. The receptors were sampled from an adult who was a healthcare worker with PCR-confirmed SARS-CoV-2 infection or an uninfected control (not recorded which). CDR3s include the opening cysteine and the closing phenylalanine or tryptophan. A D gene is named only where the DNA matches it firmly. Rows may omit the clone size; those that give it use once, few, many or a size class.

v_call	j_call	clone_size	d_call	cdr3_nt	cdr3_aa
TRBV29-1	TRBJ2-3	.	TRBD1	TGCAGCGTTGGACAGGGGCCAGATACGCAGTATTTT	CSVGQGPDTQYF
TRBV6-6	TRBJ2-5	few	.	TGTGCCAGCAGTTTCGGGGACCAAGAGACCCAGTACTTC	CASSFGDQETQYF
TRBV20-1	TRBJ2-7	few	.	TGCAGTGCTAGGCAGACAGGAGATACCGAGCAGTACTTC	CSARQTGDTEQYF
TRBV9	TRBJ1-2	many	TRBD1	TGTGCCAGCAGAGGGACAGGGGATAACTATGGCTACACCTTC	CASRGTGDNYGYTF
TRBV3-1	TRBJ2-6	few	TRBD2	TGTGCCAGCAGCCACCCCGGGGGGTCGTTGGCCAACGTCCTGACTTTC	CASSHPGGSLANVLTF
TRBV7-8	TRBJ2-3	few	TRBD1	TGTGCCAGCAGCTTAGCGGTTAGGCCGGGACAGGGGGCGGATACGCAGTATTTT	CASSLAVRPGQGADTQYF
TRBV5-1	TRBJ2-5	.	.	TGCGCCAACAGCCGATTCCCTCTGGCCGCTGCCATAAAAGAGACCCAGTACTTC	CANSRFPLAAAIKETQYF
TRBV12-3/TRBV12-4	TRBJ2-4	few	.	TGTGCCAGCAGGGGTGGGGCGCCTTTTCAGTACTTC	CASRGGAPFQYF
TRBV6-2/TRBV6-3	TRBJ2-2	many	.	TGTGCCAGCATCGACTCGAACACCGGGGAGCTGTTTTTT	CASIDSNTGELFF
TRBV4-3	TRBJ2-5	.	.	TGCGCCAGCAGCCAAACCGTCAGGGGAGAGACCCAGTACTTC	CASSQTVRGETQYF
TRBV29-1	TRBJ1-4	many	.	TGCAGTGCCTGTGACAGTTTGAATGAAAAACTGTTTTTT	CSACDSLNEKLFF
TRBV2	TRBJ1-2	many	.	TGTGCCAGCAGTCCAGGGGTTGGCTACACCTTC	CASSPGVGYTF
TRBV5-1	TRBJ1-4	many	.	TGCGCCAGCAGCTTGGCCCTGGGAGGCCAAAACGAAAAACTGTTTTTT	CASSLALGGQNEKLFF
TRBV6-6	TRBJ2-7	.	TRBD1	TGTGCCAGCAGTTCCCACGGGGACAGGGTATACTACGAGCAGTACTTC	CASSSHGDRVYYEQYF
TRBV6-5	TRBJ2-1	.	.	TGTGCCAGCAGTTACGCGGGACCCAGCTACAATGAGCAGTTCTTC	CASSYAGPSYNEQFF
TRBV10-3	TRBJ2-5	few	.	TGTGCCATCAGTGGATCCCAGTACCAAGAGACCCAGTACTTC	CAISGSQYQETQYF
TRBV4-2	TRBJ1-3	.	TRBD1	TGTGCCAGCAGCCAAGAATACAGGGGAAGTGGAAACACCATATATTTT	CASSQEYRGSGNTIYF
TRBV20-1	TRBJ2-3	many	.	TGCAGTGCTAGCCCCCCAGGGCTGGGAGCAGATACGCAGTATTTT	CSASPPGLGADTQYF
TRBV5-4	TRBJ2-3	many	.	TGTGCCAGCAGCTTGGGGGACCCCACAGATACGCAGTATTTT	CASSLGDPTDTQYF
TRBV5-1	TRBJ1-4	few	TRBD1	TGCGCCAGCAGCTCGATCGGGACAGGGGCGGAAAAACTGTTTTTT	CASSSIGTGAEKLFF
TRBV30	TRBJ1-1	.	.	TGTGCCTGGAGTGTACTGACAGGCAGTGAAGCTTTCTTT	CAWSVLTGSEAFF
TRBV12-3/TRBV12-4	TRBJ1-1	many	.	TGTGCCAGCAGTTGGTTAGAGGGAGGGAACACTGAAGCTTTCTTT	CASSWLEGGNTEAFF
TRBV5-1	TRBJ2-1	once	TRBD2	TGCGCCAGCAGCTTTAGGACTAGCGGGGGAGGCACCTACAATGAGCAGTTCTTC	CASSFRTSGGGTYNEQFF
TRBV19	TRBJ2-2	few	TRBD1	TGTGCCAGTACCCGAGAACGGGACAGGGACACCGGGGAGCTGTTTTTT	CASTRERDRDTGELFF
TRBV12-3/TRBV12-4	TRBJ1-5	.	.	TGTGCCAGCAGCCCTGTTACACCGGGGGGCAATCAGCCCCAGCATTTT	CASSPVTPGGNQPQHF
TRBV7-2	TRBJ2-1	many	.	TGTGCCAGCAGCTTAGGGGGAGTAGGCGCTACCTACAATGAGCAGTTCTTC	CASSLGGVGATYNEQFF
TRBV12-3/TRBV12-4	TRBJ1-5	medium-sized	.	TGTGCCAGCAGCGCTAGGCGGGATAATCAGCCCCAGCATTTT	CASSARRDNQPQHF
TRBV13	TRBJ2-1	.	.	TGTGCCAGCAGCTTAGTGTCCCAGGACCCATACCATGAGCAGTTCTTC	CASSLVSQDPYHEQFF
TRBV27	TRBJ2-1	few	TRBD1	TGTGCCAGCAGCCCCTCGACAGGGTTGAACAACAATGAGCAGTTCTTC	CASSPSTGLNNNEQFF
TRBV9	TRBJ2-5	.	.	TGTGCCAGCAGCGTATCCCCTAGCCCAGAGACCCAGTACTTC	CASSVSPSPETQYF
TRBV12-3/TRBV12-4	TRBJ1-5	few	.	TGTGCCAGCAGTTCTTCAGGGTATCTTGAGCCCCAGCATTTT	CASSSSGYLEPQHF
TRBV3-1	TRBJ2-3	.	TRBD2	TGTGCCAGCAGCCTCTGGGAGCGGGGTGGCCGTACGCAGTATTTT	CASSLWERGGRTQYF
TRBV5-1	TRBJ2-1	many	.	TGCGCCAGCAGCTTGTCAAGGGACAACCTCGGGGAGCAGTTCTTC	CASSLSRDNLGEQFF
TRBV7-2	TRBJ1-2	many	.	TGTGCCAGCAGCTTAAAGGGGGTCTCCGGCTACACCTTC	CASSLKGVSGYTF
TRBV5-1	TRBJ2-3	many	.	TGCGCCAGCAGCCCCGACCCGGGAATTGGGTTGGATACGCAGTATTTT	CASSPDPGIGLDTQYF
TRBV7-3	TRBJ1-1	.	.	TGTGCCAGCAGCTTATATGGGGAGAACACTGAAGCTTTCTTT	CASSLYGENTEAFF
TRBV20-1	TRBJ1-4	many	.	TGCAGTGCTAGAGATCGACTTCTTGGTCGTGAAAAACTGTTTTTT	CSARDRLLGREKLFF
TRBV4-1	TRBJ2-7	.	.	TGCGCCAGCACTCCTTCACAGGGTCATTCGGGCGAGCAGTACTTC	CASTPSQGHSGEQYF
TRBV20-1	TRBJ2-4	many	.	TGCAGTGCTCGCCCCTCCGGACATTCGAAGGACGAAAACATTCAGTACTTC	CSARPSGHSKDENIQYF
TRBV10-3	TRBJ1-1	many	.	TGTGCCATCAGTGAACGTCGGGACTACAGGTTCGACACTGAAGCTTTCTTT	CAISERRDYRFDTEAFF
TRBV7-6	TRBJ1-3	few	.	TGTGCCAGCAGCTTAAGCGGCAGCTTCTTCTCTGGAAACACCATATATTTT	CASSLSGSFFSGNTIYF
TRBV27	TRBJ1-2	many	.	TGTGCCAGCAGTCTCATGCAGGGCGCTAACTATGGCTACACCTTC	CASSLMQGANYGYTF
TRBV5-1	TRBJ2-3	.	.	TGCGCCAGCAGTTTAGCGGTTATCACAGATACGCAGTATTTT	CASSLAVITDTQYF
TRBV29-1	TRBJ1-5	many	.	TGCAGCGTTGAACAACAGCCCCAGCATTTT	CSVEQQPQHF
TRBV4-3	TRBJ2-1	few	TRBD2	TGCGCCAGCAGCCAAGTTTGGCTAGCGGGGAAATACGAGCAGTTCTTC	CASSQVWLAGKYEQFF
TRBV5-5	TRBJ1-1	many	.	TGTGCCAGCAGCTTGGGCCACTCAGTGAACACTGAAGCTTTCTTT	CASSLGHSVNTEAFF
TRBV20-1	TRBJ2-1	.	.	TGCAGTGCCCCCCTTAGGTCGGATGAGCAGTTCTTC	CSAPLRSDEQFF
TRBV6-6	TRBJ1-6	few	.	TGTGCCAGCGGGGTCTCCTATAATTCACCCCTCCACTTT	CASGVSYNSPLHF
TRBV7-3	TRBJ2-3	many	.	TGTGCCAGCAGCTTATCGACGGATACGCAGTATTTT	CASSLSTDTQYF
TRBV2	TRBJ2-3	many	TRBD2	TGTGCCAGCAGTGTAGGCCTAGCGGGGGGGCCAGATACGCAGTATTTT	CASSVGLAGGPDTQYF
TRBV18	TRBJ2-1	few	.	TGTGCCAGCTCACCTACCATCGGGACAAGGCAGTTCTTC	CASSPTIGTRQFF
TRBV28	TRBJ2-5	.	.	TGTGCCAGCAGTCCGTGGACAGTTTCGCCAGAGACCCAGTACTTC	CASSPWTVSPETQYF
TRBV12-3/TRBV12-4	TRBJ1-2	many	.	TGTGCCAGCAGTTTAACGGGTTTCTATGGCTACACCTTC	CASSLTGFYGYTF